A selection of T cell receptor beta chains follows, all from one sample in a study of blood T cell repertoires in COVID-19. The method was immunoSEQ multiplex PCR; TCRdb's version includes in-frame clones alone and lacks a portion of them. The sample carries 320,000 or so clones, roughly 87% recorded once. Material for sequencing was PBMCs or T cells enriched from blood (not recorded which). Receptors were obtained from a woman aged 25-40 years who had recovered from COVID-19. The CDR3 runs from the conserved cysteine through the conserved F or W. The order of the fields is J gene, clone size, V gene, D gene, CDR3 protein, CDR3 DNA. A D gene is named only where the DNA matches it firmly. Size values are once, few and many counts, or a class for expanded clones, and some rows have none.

J: TRBJ2-3; size: .; V: TRBV2; D: TRBD1; CDR3: CASRRQGASSTDTQYF; DNA: TGTGCCAGCCGGCGACAGGGGGCTTCTAGCACAGATACGCAGTATTTT
J: TRBJ2-5; size: once; V: TRBV2; D: TRBD2; CDR3: CASSELGLDSETQYF; DNA: TGTGCCAGCAGTGAGTTAGGACTAGACTCTGAGACCCAGTACTTC
J: TRBJ2-7; size: .; V: TRBV11-3; D: TRBD1; CDR3: CASSLEGGPGQGATDEQYF; DNA: TGTGCCAGCAGCTTAGAAGGGGGACCGGGACAGGGGGCTACCGACGAGCAGTACTTC
J: TRBJ2-5; size: .; V: TRBV7-2; D: TRBD1; CDR3: CASSLVGTGQQETQYF; DNA: TGTGCCAGCAGCTTAGTGGGGACAGGGCAACAAGAGACCCAGTACTTC
J: TRBJ2-1; size: .; V: TRBV4-3; D: TRBD2; CDR3: CASSQDWSGGSNNEQFF; DNA: TGCGCCAGCAGCCAAGATTGGAGCGGGGGGAGTAACAATGAGCAGTTCTTC
J: TRBJ2-1; size: .; V: TRBV25-1; D: TRBD2; CDR3: CASSENRGRGSSYNEQFF; DNA: TGTGCCAGCAGTGAGAACCGCGGGCGGGGGAGCTCCTACAATGAGCAGTTCTTC
J: TRBJ2-2; size: .; V: TRBV28; D: TRBD1; CDR3: CASSSPGQGSGELFF; DNA: TGTGCCAGCAGTTCACCGGGACAGGGATCCGGGGAGCTGTTTTTT
J: TRBJ2-5; size: .; V: TRBV25-1; D: .; CDR3: CASSEWRGPQETQYF; DNA: TGTGCCAGCAGTGAATGGAGGGGGCCGCAAGAGACCCAGTACTTC
J: TRBJ2-3; size: once; V: TRBV9; D: .; CDR3: CASSVLGGRLSTDTQYF; DNA: TGTGCCAGCAGCGTATTGGGGGGACGCCTTAGCACAGATACGCAGTATTTT
J: TRBJ1-6; size: .; V: TRBV27; D: TRBD1; CDR3: CASSPGQGADSPLHF; DNA: TGTGCCAGCAGTCCCGGCCAGGGGGCGGATTCACCCCTCCACTTT
J: TRBJ2-7; size: .; V: TRBV5-4; D: TRBD1; CDR3: CASTSPGQAGSYEQYF; DNA: TGTGCCAGCACCTCACCCGGACAGGCGGGCTCCTACGAGCAGTACTTC
J: TRBJ1-1; size: .; V: TRBV6-5; D: .; CDR3: CASRTGGSGEAFF; DNA: TGTGCCAGCAGAACCGGGGGGAGCGGTGAAGCTTTCTTT
J: TRBJ1-1; size: .; V: TRBV30; D: .; CDR3: CAWTQLGLRWTEAFF; DNA: TGTGCCTGGACTCAGTTGGGCCTACGGTGGACTGAAGCTTTCTTT
J: TRBJ1-6; size: .; V: TRBV11-2; D: .; CDR3: CASSLVDFKWPLHF; DNA: TGTGCCAGCAGCTTAGTCGACTTTAAGTGGCCCCTCCACTTT
J: TRBJ1-1; size: .; V: TRBV5-1; D: .; CDR3: CASSRGQFKNTEAFF; DNA: TGCGCCAGCAGCCGGGGACAATTTAAGAACACTGAAGCTTTCTTT
J: TRBJ1-5; size: .; V: TRBV6-4; D: TRBD1; CDR3: CASRTTGELRHQPQHF; DNA: TGTGCCAGCAGGACTACAGGGGAGCTTAGGCATCAGCCCCAGCATTTT
J: TRBJ2-1; size: .; V: TRBV9; D: TRBD2; CDR3: CASHPAGGIYNEQFF; DNA: TGTGCCAGCCACCCAGCGGGGGGCATTTACAATGAGCAGTTCTTC
J: TRBJ2-1; size: .; V: TRBV10-1; D: TRBD2; CDR3: CASSGGERDPYNEQFF; DNA: TGCGCCAGCAGTGGCGGTGAGCGGGATCCATACAATGAGCAGTTCTTC
J: TRBJ1-1; size: .; V: TRBV7-9; D: .; CDR3: CASSLEGVNTEAFF; DNA: TGTGCCAGCAGCTTAGAGGGAGTGAACACTGAAGCTTTCTTT
J: TRBJ2-1; size: .; V: TRBV27; D: TRBD2; CDR3: CASSSAGASRYNEQFF; DNA: TGTGCCAGCAGCTCAGCGGGGGCCTCGCGGTACAATGAGCAGTTCTTC
J: TRBJ2-3; size: .; V: TRBV29-1; D: .; CDR3: CSVESSADTQYF; DNA: TGCAGCGTTGAATCTAGCGCAGATACGCAGTATTTT
J: TRBJ2-5; size: .; V: TRBV5-1; D: TRBD1; CDR3: CASSLEGQGGGTIRETQYF; DNA: TGCGCCAGCAGCTTGGAGGGACAGGGAGGGGGGACTATAAGAGAGACCCAGTACTTC
J: TRBJ2-3; size: .; V: TRBV18; D: .; CDR3: CASSPLGAADTQYF; DNA: TGTGCCAGCTCACCGCTGGGGGCAGCAGATACGCAGTATTTT
J: TRBJ2-5; size: .; V: TRBV2; D: TRBD2; CDR3: CASSGKGWRRGARETQYF; DNA: TGTGCCAGCAGCGGAAAGGGGTGGCGGCGGGGGGCCAGGGAGACCCAGTACTTC
J: TRBJ1-5; size: .; V: TRBV5-6; D: TRBD1; CDR3: CASSLGPGQEALEPQHF; DNA: TGTGCCAGCAGCTTGGGACCGGGACAGGAGGCCCTGGAGCCCCAGCATTTT
J: TRBJ2-1; size: .; V: TRBV11-2; D: TRBD1; CDR3: CASSSGQGNYNEQFF; DNA: TGTGCCAGCAGCTCGGGACAGGGGAACTACAATGAGCAGTTCTTC
J: TRBJ2-7; size: .; V: TRBV11-2; D: .; CDR3: CASSLRKGYEQYF; DNA: TGTGCCAGCAGCTTACGAAAGGGGTACGAGCAGTACTTC
J: TRBJ2-7; size: once; V: TRBV28; D: .; CDR3: CASSFGGQTFEQYF; DNA: TGTGCCAGCAGTTTTGGCGGGCAGACCTTCGAGCAGTACTTC
J: TRBJ1-5; size: once; V: TRBV2; D: .; CDR3: CASSESGGDQPQHF; DNA: TGTGCCAGCAGTGAAAGTGGGGGCGATCAGCCCCAGCATTTT
J: TRBJ2-7; size: .; V: TRBV5-1; D: .; CDR3: CASSLVGVTGYEQYF; DNA: TGCGCCAGCAGCTTGGTAGGTGTGACTGGGTACGAGCAGTACTTC
J: TRBJ1-1; size: .; V: TRBV28; D: .; CDR3: CASSLRVTGILFPEAFF; DNA: TGTGCCAGCAGTTTAAGGGTGACAGGTATCTTATTTCCTGAAGCTTTCTTT
J: TRBJ2-7; size: .; V: TRBV10-1; D: TRBD1; CDR3: CASSEFRIRDRVSYEQYF; DNA: TGCGCCAGCAGTGAGTTTAGGATCCGGGACAGGGTCTCCTACGAGCAGTACTTC